The 19 T cell receptor beta chains below were found in one sample sequenced in a study of metastatic and nonmetastatic thyroid tumors. Thyroid surgery was preceded by no treatment in any patient. TCRdb ran MiXCR on the PCR reads. The table records about 38,000 clones, around half of them present only once. Input material: tumor tissue. All receptors come from a male donor with papillary thyroid cancer or a benign thyroid nodule (not recorded which). Some clones in this sample may be carry-over from other donors' samples.

The CDR3 loop reads CASSPTTGKPGYEQYF. The CDR3, as DNA: TGCGCCAGCAGCCCGACGACGGGGAAGCCTGGGTACGAGCAGTACTTC. This chain links TRBV4-1 with TRBJ2-7; TRBD2 might be the D (5 bases). V was pared by 4 bases and J by 4 bases, with 20 bases between. CDR3 length: 16 amino acids. Germline V gene sequence: CDR1 MGHRA, CDR2 YSYEKL.

The table lists this clone with a count of one. The rearrangement links TRBV4-1 to TRBJ2-3, with 7 positions matching TRBD1. Trimming cost V 1 base and J 6 bases; bases outside gene matches: 4. The germline V gene has CDR1 MGHRA and CDR2 YSYEKL. The CDR3 sequence is 14 residues long. The CDR3 bases are TGCGCCAGCAGCCAAGTGAGGGGGCGGGATACGCAGTATTTT. This translates into CASSQVRGRDTQYF.

The chain recombines TRBV30 with TRBJ2-7; D is perhaps TRBD1 (5 bases). The CDR3 contains 15 residues. CDR1 GTSNPN and CDR2 SVGIG come from the germline V gene (reference sequence). V was shortened by 2 bases and J by 2 bases, with 16 bases between the two germline ends. CDR3 coding DNA: TGTGCCTGGAGTTTAGATAGGGGTATGACCTACGAGCAGTACTTC. This translates into CAWSLDRGMTYEQYF.

This clone was recorded a few times. The genes are TRBV28 and TRBJ2-7, with 11 bases lining up with TRBD2. This CDR3 contains 16 residues. Looked up from germline, CDR1 is MDHEN and CDR2 is SYDVKM. Unmatched junction bases numbered 12, after V lost 7 bases and J lost 4 bases. This CDR3 is CASIGTSGSSWYEQYF. In DNA form, the CDR3 reads TGTGCCAGCATCGGGACTAGCGGTTCCTCCTGGTACGAGCAGTACTTC. Based on the CDR3 plus reference TRBV28 and TRBJ2-7, the full variable domain is DVKVTQSSRYLVKRTGEKVFLECVQDMDHENMFWYRQDPGLGLRLIYFSYDVKMKEKGDIPEGYSVSREKKERFSLILESASTNQTSMYLCASIGTSGSSWYEQYFGPGTRLTVT.

The chain has TRBV11-2 and TRBJ2-7; D may be TRBD2 (7 bases). The CDR3 has 17 amino acids. Germline CDR1 and CDR2: SGHAT and FQNNGV. The V gene lost 0 bases and the J gene lost 3 bases, with 18 bases spanning the gap. This CDR3 reads CASSLDPGRGAVYEQYF. For the CDR3, the DNA is TGTGCCAGCAGCTTAGATCCGGGTCGGGGGGCCGTCTACGAGCAGTACTTC.

This clone was seen repeatedly, ten times or more. Other DNA sequences in this specimen translate into the identical CDR3. This chain joins TRBV19 and TRBJ2-2; TRBD1 might be the D (5 bases). V was pared by 3 bases and J by 3 bases, with 5 bases between. Germline CDR1 LNHDA, CDR2 SQIVND (reference sequence). The CDR3 totals 13 residues. The CDR3 here is CASSMGHTGELFF. Written as DNA, the CDR3 is TGTGCCAGTAGTATGGGGCACACCGGGGAGCTGTTTTTT.

The gene calls are TRBV5-1 and TRBJ2-1; TRBD2 matches at 7 bases. V trimming: 5 bases; J trimming: 0 bases; junction bases outside the gene matches: 8. This CDR3 comprises 16 residues. Germline V lookup: CDR1 SGHRS, CDR2 YFSETQ. The DNA of the CDR3 is TGCGCCAGCAGGGTTGGCGGGGGTTCCTCCTACAATGAGCAGTTCTTC. Its protein is CASRVGGGSSYNEQFF.

This clone was detected only a few times. J is TRBJ1-6 and V is TRBV7-6; D unclear. The germline V and J ends were trimmed by 0 bases and 7 bases, with 7 bases remaining between them. Germline CDR1 SGHVS, CDR2 FNYEAQ. The CDR3 has 14 amino acids. CDR3 amino acids: CASSLAPRNSPLHF. In DNA form, the CDR3 reads TGTGCCAGCAGCTTAGCCCCCAGGAATTCACCCCTCCACTTT. Variable domain in full (rest from reference TRBV7-6 and TRBJ1-6): GAGVSQSPRYKVTKRGQDVALRCDPISGHVSLYWYRQALGQGPEFLTYFNYEAQQDKSGLPNDRFSAERPEGSISTLTIQRTEQRDSAMYRCASSLAPRNSPLHFGNGTRLTVT.

The V and J genes are TRBV6-2 or TRBV6-3 and TRBJ2-2; 9 bases match TRBD2. The CDR3 consists of 15 residues. V shed 7 bases and J 3 bases; nucleotides not matched to a gene: 6. Germline loops: CDR1 MNHEY, CDR2 SVGEGT. CDR3 sequence: CASKGIAGDTGELFF. In DNA, the CDR3 is TGTGCCAGCAAGGGCATAGCGGGAGACACCGGGGAGCTGTTTTTT.

This clone has just a few counts. The rearrangement uses TRBV19 and TRBJ1-2, with 9 bases fitting TRBD1. V was clipped by 7 bases and J by 6 bases; unmatched bases: 21. Germline V gives CDR1 LNHDA, CDR2 SQIVND (reference sequence). The CDR3 has 18 amino acids. The CDR3 loop is CASKKNAGTGRFGDGYTF. The CDR3 coding sequence is TGTGCCAGTAAAAAGAATGCCGGGACAGGGAGATTTGGTGATGGCTACACCTTC.

This clone was seen more than once but under ten times. The chain joins TRBV27 to TRBJ1-2; TRBD1 might be the D (6 bases). CDR1 is MNHEY and CDR2 is SMNVEV in the germline V gene (reference sequence). The V end lost 5 bases, the J end lost 0 bases, and 16 bases lay between the germline ends. This CDR3 spans 16 amino acids. The DNA for the CDR3 is TGTGCCAGCAGTCGTTCAGGGGCCGGGGCTAACTATGGCTACACCTTC. The encoded protein is CASSRSGAGANYGYTF.

V and J are TRBV5-1 and TRBJ2-7; TRBD2 might be the D (5 bases). Trimming shortened V by 3 bases and J by 1 base, and 11 bases separated the two germline ends. CDR1 is SGHRS, CDR2 YFSETQ, per germline. CDR3 length: 14 residues. CDR3 amino acids: CASSSVRGSYEQYF. The CDR3 bases are TGCGCCAGCAGCTCGGTCCGAGGGTCCTACGAGCAGTACTTC.

The sample holds a few counts of this clone. The chain links TRBV4-2 to TRBJ2-2; 10 bases align to TRBD2. Germline-derived CDR1 and CDR2 are LGHNA and YNFKEQ. J was trimmed by 4 bases and V by 4 bases; bases with no gene match: 3. This CDR3 comprises 15 residues. The CDR3, as DNA: TGTGCCAGCAGCCGGAGGACTAGCGGCACCGGGGAGCTGTTTTTT. Its translation: CASSRRTSGTGELFF.

The chain uses TRBV30 and TRBJ1-5, with 7 positions matching TRBD1. CDR1 GTSNPN and CDR2 SVGIG come from the germline V gene (reference sequence). This CDR3 has 14 residues. V dropped 2 bases and J dropped 3; count of bases not matched to a gene: 4. The chain's CDR3 is CAWSRGQNNQPQHF. The CDR3 DNA follows: TGTGCCTGGAGTCGGGGACAGAACAATCAGCCCCAGCATTTT.

This clone occurred once. The V gene is TRBV3-1, the J gene TRBJ2-7; D remains unclear. The germline V gene has CDR1 LGHDT and CDR2 YNNKEL (reference sequence). The V and J ends lost 0 bases and 2 bases respectively, with 11 bases between them. The CDR3 is 15 amino acids. CDR3 nucleotides: TGTGCCAGCAGCCAAGATCACGCTGCTGCCTACGAGCAGTACTTC. The encoded protein is CASSQDHAAAYEQYF.

The gene calls are TRBV14 and TRBJ2-7; D is unresolved. V shed 4 bases and J shed 1 base, with 8 bases lying between them. Germline V gives CDR1 SGHDN, CDR2 FVKESK. This CDR3 has 13 amino acids. This CDR3 reads CASSRFKSYEQYF. CDR3 nucleotide sequence: TGTGCCAGCAGCCGCTTCAAGTCCTACGAGCAGTACTTC.

The V gene is TRBV5-8, the J gene TRBJ1-4; D possibly corresponds to TRBD1 (5 bases). In germline, CDR1 is SGHTS, CDR2 YDEGEE. Trimming took 7 bases from V and 8 from J, leaving 18 bases between them. CDR3 length: 14 residues. Written as DNA, the CDR3 is TGTGCCAGCTTTCAAAGGGGATCCTGGGAAAAACTGTTTTTT. As protein: CASFQRGSWEKLFF.

The chain is built from TRBV4-2 and TRBJ2-1, with TRBD1 matching 7 bases. CDR3 length equals 17 residues. Trimming cost V 4 bases and J 6 bases; bases outside gene matches: 15. The germline CDR1 and CDR2 sequences are LGHNA and YNFKEQ. The CDR3 region has the DNA TGTGCCAGCAGCCGATATCTTGCGAACAGGGGCTCCAATGAGCAGTTCTTC. Its protein product is CASSRYLANRGSNEQFF.

This clone was seen only once. This sequence joins TRBV20-1 and TRBJ2-7, with 12 positions matching TRBD1. V shed 1 base, J shed 6 bases, and the junction held 4 bases outside the gene matches. Germline values: CDR1 DFQATT, CDR2 SNEGSKA (reference sequence). The CDR3 extends over 14 amino acids. CDR3 in DNA: TGCAGTGCTAGAGGCGGGACAGGGGGCTCCGAGCAGTACGTC. Translating gives CSARGGTGGSEQYV.